This is a list of T cell receptor beta chains from one sample in a study of cytomegalovirus exposure and HLA in healthy donors. Clones were sequenced by immunoSEQ multiplex PCR, and TCRdb holds only the in-frame ones, with some missing. There are about 160,000 clones in the sample; about 80% occur only once, and 9% to 10% lies in the top ten. Sequencing was carried out using PBMCs. These receptor sequences come from a man between 18 and 29 years old in good health and CMV-seropositive. Each CDR3 is given with its conserved first and last residue. The D gene is left open where the match is weak. Clone size is stated in some rows and not others, as once, few, many or a class when expanded.

NA,TRBJ2-7,TRBV5-4,NA,CASSLRRGGAGEQYF,TGTGCCAGCAGCTTGCGCCGTGGGGGGGCAGGCGAGCAGTACTTC
NA,TRBJ1-1,TRBV11-2,few,CASSLRVNTEAFF,TGTGCCAGCAGCTTACGGGTGAACACTGAAGCTTTCTTT
NA,TRBJ1-5,TRBV15,NA,CATSRARDYQPQHF,TGTGCCACCAGCAGAGCCAGGGATTATCAGCCCCAGCATTTT
NA,TRBJ2-7,TRBV6-5,once,CASSTGSDEQYF,TGTGCCAGCAGTACGGGTTCCGACGAGCAGTACTTC
TRBD2,TRBJ2-1,TRBV9,few,CASSVGLAGGTSSYNEQFF,TGTGCCAGCAGCGTAGGACTAGCGGGAGGGACGAGCTCCTACAATGAGCAGTTCTTC
NA,TRBJ2-3,TRBV5-4,NA,CASSSPGGITDTQYF,TGTGCCAGCAGCTCGCCGGGCGGGATCACAGATACGCAGTATTTT
NA,TRBJ1-4,TRBV7-9,NA,CASSLGRRRGEKLFF,TGTGCCAGCAGCCTCGGACGTAGAAGGGGAGAAAAACTGTTTTTT
NA,TRBJ2-2,TRBV18,NA,CASDRGNPMGGELFF,TGTGCCAGCGACCGCGGGAATCCGATGGGCGGGGAGCTGTTTTTT
NA,TRBJ2-1,TRBV30,few,CAWRVLPGTEQFF,TGTGCCTGGAGGGTACTTCCGGGTACAGAGCAGTTCTTC
TRBD1,TRBJ1-4,TRBV4-2,NA,CASSQGPGQGNEKLFF,TGTGCCAGCAGCCAAGGGCCGGGACAGGGTAATGAAAAACTGTTTTTT